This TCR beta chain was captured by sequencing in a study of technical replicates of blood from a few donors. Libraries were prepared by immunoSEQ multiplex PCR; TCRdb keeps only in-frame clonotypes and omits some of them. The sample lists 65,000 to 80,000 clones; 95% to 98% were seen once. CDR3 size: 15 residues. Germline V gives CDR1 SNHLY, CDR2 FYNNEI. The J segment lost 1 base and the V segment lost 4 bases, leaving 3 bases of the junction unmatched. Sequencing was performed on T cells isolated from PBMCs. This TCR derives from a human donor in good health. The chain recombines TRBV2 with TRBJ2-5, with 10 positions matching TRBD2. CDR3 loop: CASSVTSGLQETQYF. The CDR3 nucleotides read TGTGCCAGCAGTGTGACTAGCGGGCTCCAAGAGACCCAGTACTTC. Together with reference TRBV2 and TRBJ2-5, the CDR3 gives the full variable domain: EPEVTQTPSHQVTQMGQEVILRCVPISNHLYFYWYRQILGQKVEFLVSFYNNEISEKSEIFDDQFSVERPDGSNFTLKIRSTKLEDSAMYFCASSVTSGLQETQYFGPGTRLLVL.